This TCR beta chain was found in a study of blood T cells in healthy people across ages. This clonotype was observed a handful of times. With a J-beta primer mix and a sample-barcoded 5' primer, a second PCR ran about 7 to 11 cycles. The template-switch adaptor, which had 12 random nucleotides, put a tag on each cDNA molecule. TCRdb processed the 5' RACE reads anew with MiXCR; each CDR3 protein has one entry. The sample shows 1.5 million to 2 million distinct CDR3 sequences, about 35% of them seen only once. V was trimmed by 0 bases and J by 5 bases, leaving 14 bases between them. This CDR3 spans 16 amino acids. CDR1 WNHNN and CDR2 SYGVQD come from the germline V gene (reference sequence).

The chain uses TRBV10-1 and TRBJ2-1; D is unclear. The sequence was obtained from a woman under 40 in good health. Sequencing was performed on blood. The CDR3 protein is CASSESRTASNNEQFF. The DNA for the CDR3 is TGCGCCAGCAGTGAGTCGAGGACCGCCTCAAACAATGAGCAGTTCTTC.